This TCR beta chain was found in a study of blood T cell repertoires in COVID-19. Across the study: Sources were T cells, B-cell-depleted T cells, or PBMCs; the material itself was cDNA or gDNA.

Recovery meant two consecutive negative NP/OP PCR tests, professional clearance, or resolved symptoms. Original data processing: Researchers report that nucleated cell counts were estimated from reference gene primer amplification. Sequencing was performed with immunoSEQ multiplex PCR; in TCRdb, only in-frame clones are kept and a portion is missing. That table gives V, J and clone size, and the DNA gave D and trimming. The repertoire consists of 150,000 to 200,000 clones, with roughly 90% occurring once and the leading ten covering 2% to 2.5%. Germline assignment: CDR1 SNHLY and CDR2 FYNNEI. The CDR3 is 15 residues long. The V segment lost 4 bases and the J segment 4 bases; nucleotides outside the gene matches: 6.

The TCR originated in a woman in her twenties or thirties who had recovered from COVID-19. The chain links TRBV2 to TRBJ2-2, with TRBD1 identical over 7 bases. The sequencing input was PBMCs or T cells enriched from blood (not recorded which). For the CDR3, the DNA is TGTGCCAGCAGTGCATCGACAGGGCGCACCGGGGAGCTGTTTTTT. Its translation: CASSASTGRTGELFF.